The rows below give T cell receptor beta chains drawn from one sample of a study of cytomegalovirus exposure and HLA in healthy donors. Data came from immunoSEQ multiplex PCR; TCRdb stores just in-frame clones and leaves some out. The data show approximately 170,000 clones, 77% seen once. Sequenced input: PBMCs. These receptors were collected from a female donor in good health and CMV-seronegative. Each CDR3 is given without its conserved first and last residue. D genes are given only for firm matches.

TRBV19 . ASSTSDRSNQPQH
TRBV19 . ASSMEISQSPLH
TRBV9 . ASSNSRDSGANVLT
TRBV7-2 . ARATEAGYT
TRBV18 TRBD2 ASSPLAGSPREQF
TRBV2 . ASSGDQGSSYGYT
TRBV18 . ASSPRGGDEQY
TRBV19 TRBD1 ASSIGQGSSYNSPLH
TRBV20-1 . STGNQPQH
TRBV2 . ASSERVRAMDQPQH
TRBV2 TRBD2 ASRIAGMGYEQY
TRBV13 . ASSPGSNYEQY
TRBV19 . ASSTGRSRETQY
TRBV6-5 . ASSEYVLGTEAF
TRBV4-3 . ASSQDYSRETQY
TRBV7-9 TRBD1 ASSPKDRGGTQY
TRBV6-1 . ASRGAQETQY
TRBV6-6 . ASRTEVNEKLF
TRBV28 . ASSLLGGKDTEAF
TRBV16 . ASSRKRDTTYEQY
TRBV4-1 TRBD2 ASSQVLVAGGVSHNEQF
TRBV7-3 TRBD1 ASSPNRGSNYGYT
TRBV27 TRBD1 ASSSGTASYEQY
TRBV2 . ASSLTFNYGYT
TRBV6-1 . ASGAFLSTDTQY
TRBV6-6 . ASKRPGGGNQPQH